One TCR beta chain is described in this entry. There is no known antigen for this receptor. The sample holds no much larger clone one base away, and base qualities are not on file. The library was obtained by the immunoSEQ multiplex PCR assay. Following the manufacturer's protocol, the hsTCRB Kit was used to amplify rearranged TCR beta chain sequences. TCRB libraries were sequenced on an Illumina MiSeq. Turning to the authors' computational methods: Demultiplexing, trimming and gene mapping were performed with the kit vendor's proprietary platform. TCRdb retrieved this table from immuneACCESS and kept in-frame rearrangements only. Not all clones are present; in checked studies, unresolved V genes account for under half, and no reason is known for the remainder. The DNA was the basis for D and trimming; V, J and clone size are from that table. The sample table records about 21,000 clones; under 90% of these occur just once. Under 7.5% of the sample is in the top ten clones.

The data were obtained in a study of a mutant IDH1 vaccine in newly diagnosed glioma (dated by TCRdb to about 2021). Looking at the study overall: Patients received eight vaccinations in weeks 1, 3, 5, 7, 11, 15, 19 and 23, corresponding to visits V03 through V10. For exploratory analyses, longitudinal TCRB deep sequencing was carried out in 25 treated patients wherever samples were available. Vaccination began 4-6 weeks after radiotherapy alone, or alongside temozolomide cycles in the chemotherapy-containing groups. Of the approximately 33 patients who were treated, about 62% were male and 37.5% were female, and the mean age was about 40 years. Before enrollment, most patients had been given radiochemotherapy with temozolomide as standard therapy, while the rest had received either radiotherapy alone or temozolomide alone. Peripheral blood samples were drawn at six visits, namely V03 (baseline), V05, V07, V10, V12 and V13. The paper's findings and limits, for the study overall: Immune responses induced by the vaccine were seen in 93.3% of patients across multiple MHC alleles. The authors stated that sample limitations prevented analyses of patient blood samples from being reproduced. PBMC samples for TCRB deep sequencing were selected based on availability. No apparent relationship was observed between pseudoprogression and alterations in the top peripheral T cell clonotypes detected by TCRB sequencing.

Inclusive of the bounding cysteine and phenylalanine, the CDR3 is 12 residues long. The entry retains the CDR3 DNA only, 36 bases that are in frame from base 1. In the germline V gene, CDR1 corresponds to MGHRA and CDR2 to YSYEKL. The junction shows trimming of 1 base on V and 6 bases on J, plus 4 bases between the germline ends. The meaning of the sample's time point label: week 11, during vaccination. A 20-mer mutant IDH1 peptide at 300 micrograms in Montanide made up each vaccine dose, which was injected subcutaneously together with topical imiquimod. Donors had newly diagnosed WHO grade 3 or 4 IDH1-mutant astrocytomas with loss of nuclear ATRX. The samples were drawn from NOA16, a multicentre, single-arm, open-label phase I trial in Germany that tested a mutant IDH1 peptide vaccine in humans for the first time. Genomic DNA for TCRB sequencing was extracted from EDTA blood using the DNeasy Blood and Tissue Kit.

This receptor was identified in a woman in her thirties or forties with glioma. Sequences were derived from PBMCs, sampled from a glioma patient whose treatment included an IDH1 peptide vaccine. The rearrangement joined TRBV4-1 to TRBJ2-1, with the identity of the D gene unclear. The CDR3 protein is CASSQASNEQFF. In nucleotide form, the sequence is TGCGCCAGCAGCCAAGCTAGCAATGAGCAGTTCTTC.